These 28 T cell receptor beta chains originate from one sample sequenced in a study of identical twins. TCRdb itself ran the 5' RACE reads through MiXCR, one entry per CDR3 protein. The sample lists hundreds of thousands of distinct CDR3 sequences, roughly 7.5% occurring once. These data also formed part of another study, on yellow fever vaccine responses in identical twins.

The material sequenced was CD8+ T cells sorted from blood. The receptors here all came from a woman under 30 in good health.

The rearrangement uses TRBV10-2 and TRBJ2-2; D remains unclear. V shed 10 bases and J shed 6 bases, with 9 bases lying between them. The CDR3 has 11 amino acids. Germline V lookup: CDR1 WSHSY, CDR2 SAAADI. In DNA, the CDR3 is TGCGCCATCGAAAGTCCCGGGGAGCTGTTTTTT. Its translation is CAIESPGELFF.

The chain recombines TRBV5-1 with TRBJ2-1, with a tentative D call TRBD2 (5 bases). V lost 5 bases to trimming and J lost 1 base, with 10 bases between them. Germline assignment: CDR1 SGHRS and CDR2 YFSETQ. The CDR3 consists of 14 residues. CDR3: CASSLATSYNEQFF. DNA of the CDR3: TGCGCCAGCAGTTTAGCGACTTCCTACAATGAGCAGTTCTTC.

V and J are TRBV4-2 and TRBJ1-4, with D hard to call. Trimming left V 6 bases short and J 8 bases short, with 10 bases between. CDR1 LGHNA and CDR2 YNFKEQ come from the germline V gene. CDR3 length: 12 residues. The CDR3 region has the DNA TGTGCCAGCAGTTTTATGGCAGAAAAACTGTTTTTT. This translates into CASSFMAEKLFF.

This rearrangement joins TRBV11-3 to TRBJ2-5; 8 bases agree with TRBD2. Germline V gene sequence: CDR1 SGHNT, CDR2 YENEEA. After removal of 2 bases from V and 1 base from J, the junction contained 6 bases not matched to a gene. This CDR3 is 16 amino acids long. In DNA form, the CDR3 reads TGTGCCAGCAGCTTACTCAGCGGGGGAACCCAAGAGACCCAGTACTTC. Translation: CASSLLSGGTQETQYF.

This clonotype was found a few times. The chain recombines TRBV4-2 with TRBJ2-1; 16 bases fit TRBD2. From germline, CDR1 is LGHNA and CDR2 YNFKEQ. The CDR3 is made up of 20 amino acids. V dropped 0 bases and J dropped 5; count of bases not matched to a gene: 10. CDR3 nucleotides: TGTGCCAGCAGCCAAGATCCGGGACTAGCGGGGGGGCTCGGCAACAATGAGCAGTTCTTC. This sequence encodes CASSQDPGLAGGLGNNEQFF.

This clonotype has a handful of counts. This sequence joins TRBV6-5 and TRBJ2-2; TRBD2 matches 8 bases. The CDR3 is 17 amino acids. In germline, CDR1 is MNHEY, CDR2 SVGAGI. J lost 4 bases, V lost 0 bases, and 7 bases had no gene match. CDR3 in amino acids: CASSYSSDGGATGELFF. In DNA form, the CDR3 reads TGTGCCAGCAGTTACTCCTCTGACGGGGGGGCCACCGGGGAGCTGTTTTTT.

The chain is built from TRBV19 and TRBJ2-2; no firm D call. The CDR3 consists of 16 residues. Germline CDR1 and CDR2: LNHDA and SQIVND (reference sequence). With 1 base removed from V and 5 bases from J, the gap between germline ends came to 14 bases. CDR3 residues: CASSIVYPDGTGELFF. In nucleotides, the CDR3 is TGTGCCAGTAGTATAGTTTATCCGGATGGTACCGGGGAGCTGTTTTTT.

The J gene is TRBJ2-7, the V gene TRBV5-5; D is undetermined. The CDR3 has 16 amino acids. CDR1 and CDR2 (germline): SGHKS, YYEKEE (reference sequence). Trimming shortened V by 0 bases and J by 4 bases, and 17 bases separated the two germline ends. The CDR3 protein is CASSLERTSWRYEQYV. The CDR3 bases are TGTGCCAGCAGCTTGGAGAGAACCTCCTGGAGATACGAGCAGTACGTC.

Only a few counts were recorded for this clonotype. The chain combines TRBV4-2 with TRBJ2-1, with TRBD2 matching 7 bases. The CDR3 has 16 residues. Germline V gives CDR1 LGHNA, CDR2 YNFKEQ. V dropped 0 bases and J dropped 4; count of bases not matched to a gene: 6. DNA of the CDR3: TGTGCCAGCAGCCAAGAAGGCGACGGGGGGTACAATGAGCAGTTCTTC. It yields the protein CASSQEGDGGYNEQFF.

This chain's CDR3 is CASSFIDEAFF. The CDR3 bases are TGTGCCAGCAGTTTTATAGATGAAGCTTTCTTT. This chain joins TRBV12-3 or TRBV12-4 and TRBJ1-1; D uncertain. V was shortened by 3 bases and J by 7 bases, with 6 bases between the two germline ends. The CDR3 is made up of 11 amino acids.

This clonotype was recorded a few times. The CDR3 region has the DNA TGCAGTGCTAGAGACGGTTTCGACAGGGTCACTGAAGCTTTCTTT. Protein sequence: CSARDGFDRVTEAFF. The chain has TRBV20-1 and TRBJ1-1; the match to TRBD1 covers 7 bases. After removal of 0 bases from V and 4 bases from J, the junction contained 8 bases not matched to a gene. Germline V gene sequence: CDR1 DFQATT, CDR2 SNEGSKA (reference sequence). This CDR3 has 15 amino acids.

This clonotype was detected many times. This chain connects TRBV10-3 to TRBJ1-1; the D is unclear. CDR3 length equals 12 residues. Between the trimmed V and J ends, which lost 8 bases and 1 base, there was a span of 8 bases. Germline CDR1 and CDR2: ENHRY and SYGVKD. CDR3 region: CAIGAGNTEAFF. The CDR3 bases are TGTGCCATCGGAGCAGGGAACACTGAAGCTTTCTTT.

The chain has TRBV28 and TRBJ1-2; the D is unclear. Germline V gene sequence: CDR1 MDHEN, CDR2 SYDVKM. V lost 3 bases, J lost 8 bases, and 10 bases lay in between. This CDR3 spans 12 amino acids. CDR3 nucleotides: TGTGCCAGCAGTTTGCGAGGAGTGGGCTACACCTTC. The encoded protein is CASSLRGVGYTF.

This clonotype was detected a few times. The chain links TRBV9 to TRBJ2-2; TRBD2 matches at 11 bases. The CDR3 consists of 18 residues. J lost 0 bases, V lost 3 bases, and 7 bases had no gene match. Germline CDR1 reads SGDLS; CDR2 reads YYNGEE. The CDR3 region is CASSAPTSGTPNTGELFF. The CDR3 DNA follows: TGTGCCAGCAGCGCCCCGACTAGCGGGACGCCGAACACCGGGGAGCTGTTTTTT.

CDR3 coding DNA: TGTGCCAGCAGTTTAAAAGCGGGGGACTTCTACGAGCAGTACGTC. Its protein is CASSLKAGDFYEQYV. The chain joins TRBV12-3 or TRBV12-4 to TRBJ2-7, with TRBD2 matching over 8 bases. The CDR3 length is 15 residues. V lost 2 bases, J lost 3 bases, and 6 bases stayed unmatched.

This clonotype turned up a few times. CDR3 amino acids: CASSSSTGRTSSYNEQFF. CDR3 coding DNA: TGTGCCAGCAGCTCGAGCACAGGGAGGACGAGCTCCTACAATGAGCAGTTCTTC. The chain combines TRBV11-1 with TRBJ2-1, with D perhaps being TRBD1 or TRBD2 (6 bases each). Germline V gives CDR1 SGHAT, CDR2 FQDESV (reference sequence). V gave up 4 bases and J gave up 0 bases, with 19 bases separating them. The CDR3 loop spans 18 amino acids. The full variable domain, completed using reference TRBV11-1 and TRBJ2-1, is EAEVAQSPRYKITEKSQAVAFWCDPISGHATLYWYRQILGQGPELLVQFQDESVVDDSQLPKDRFSAERLKGVDSTLKIQPAELGDSAMYLCASSSSTGRTSSYNEQFFGPGTRLTVL.

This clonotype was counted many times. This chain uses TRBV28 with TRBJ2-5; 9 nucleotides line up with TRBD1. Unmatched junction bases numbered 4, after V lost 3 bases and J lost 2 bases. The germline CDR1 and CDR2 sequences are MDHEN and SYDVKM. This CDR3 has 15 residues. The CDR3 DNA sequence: TGTGCCAGCAGTTTGAACAGGGGGCGTCAAGAGACCCAGTACTTC. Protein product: CASSLNRGRQETQYF.

The CDR3 nucleotides are TGTGCCAGCAGCCCTGGGGGCACCATCTACGAGCAGTACTTC. Its protein product is CASSPGGTIYEQYF. The chain recombines TRBV7-3 with TRBJ2-7; TRBD1 might be the D (6 bases). V shed 5 bases and J shed 3 bases, with 14 bases lying between them. There are 14 residues in the CDR3. CDR1 and CDR2 from the germline V gene are SGHTA and FQGTGA.

The chain's CDR3 is CASSAGLADFNEQFF. The DNA for the CDR3 is TGTGCCAGCAGCGCGGGACTAGCGGACTTCAACGAGCAGTTCTTC. The rearrangement joins TRBV11-2 to TRBJ2-1, with 11 nucleotides matching TRBD2. The CDR3 is 15 amino acids. The V gene end was trimmed by 5 bases and the J gene end by 10 bases; junction bases not matched to a gene: 10. The germline V gene encodes CDR1 SGHAT and CDR2 FQNNGV.

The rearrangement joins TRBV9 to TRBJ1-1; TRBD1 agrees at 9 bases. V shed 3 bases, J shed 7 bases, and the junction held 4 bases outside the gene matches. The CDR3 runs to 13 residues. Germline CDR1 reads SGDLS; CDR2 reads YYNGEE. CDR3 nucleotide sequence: TGTGCCAGCAGCGACGTGGGACAGGGTGAAGCTTTCTTT. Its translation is CASSDVGQGEAFF.

The CDR3: CASSLDRGHEQFF. The CDR3 bases are TGTGCCAGCAGCTTAGACAGGGGGCATGAGCAGTTCTTC. The genes are TRBV11-3 and TRBJ2-1; TRBD1 matches at 8 bases. Per germline, CDR1 SGHNT and CDR2 YENEEA. The CDR3 contains 13 residues. V shed 0 bases, J shed 8 bases, and the junction held 0 bases outside the gene matches.

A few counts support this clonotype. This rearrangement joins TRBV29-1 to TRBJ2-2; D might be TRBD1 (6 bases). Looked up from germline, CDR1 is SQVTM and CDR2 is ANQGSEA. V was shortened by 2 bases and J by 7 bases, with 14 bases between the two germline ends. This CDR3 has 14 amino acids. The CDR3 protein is CSVETGLASGELFF. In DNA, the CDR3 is TGCAGCGTTGAAACAGGGTTGGCCAGCGGGGAGCTGTTTTTT.

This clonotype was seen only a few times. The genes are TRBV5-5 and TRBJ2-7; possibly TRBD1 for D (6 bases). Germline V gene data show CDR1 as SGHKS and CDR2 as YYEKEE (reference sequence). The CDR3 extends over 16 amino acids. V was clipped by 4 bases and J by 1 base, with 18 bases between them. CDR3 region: CASSKGFPDSSYEQYF. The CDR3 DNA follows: TGTGCCAGCAGCAAGGGATTCCCGGACAGTTCCTACGAGCAGTACTTC.

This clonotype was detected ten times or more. CDR3 protein: CSARVREGLDNEQFF. DNA of the CDR3: TGCAGTGCTAGAGTGCGGGAGGGCCTAGACAATGAGCAGTTCTTC. The J gene is TRBJ2-1, the V gene TRBV20-1; 9 nucleotides line up with TRBD2. With 1 base clipped from V and 5 bases from J, the junction kept 6 bases outside the gene matches. This CDR3 is 15 amino acids long. Germline V gene lookup returns CDR1 DFQATT and CDR2 SNEGSKA (reference sequence).

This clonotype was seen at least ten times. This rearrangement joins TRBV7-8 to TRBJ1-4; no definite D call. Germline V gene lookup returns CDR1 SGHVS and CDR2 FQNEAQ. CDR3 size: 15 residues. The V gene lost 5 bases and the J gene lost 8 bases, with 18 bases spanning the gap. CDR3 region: CASSERTPMEEKLFF. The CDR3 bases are TGTGCCAGCAGCGAAAGGACCCCAATGGAGGAAAAACTGTTTTTT.

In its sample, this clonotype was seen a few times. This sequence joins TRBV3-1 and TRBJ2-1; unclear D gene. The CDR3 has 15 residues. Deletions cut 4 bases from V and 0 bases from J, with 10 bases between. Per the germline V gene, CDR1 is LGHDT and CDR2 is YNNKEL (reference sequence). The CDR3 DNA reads TGTGCCAGCAGCCGCCTTGGAAGCTCCTACAATGAGCAGTTCTTC. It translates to CASSRLGSSYNEQFF.

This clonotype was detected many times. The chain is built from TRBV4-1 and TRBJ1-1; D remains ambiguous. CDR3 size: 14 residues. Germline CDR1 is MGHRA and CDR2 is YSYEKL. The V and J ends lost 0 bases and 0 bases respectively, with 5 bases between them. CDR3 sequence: CASSQDSVNTEAFF. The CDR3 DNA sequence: TGCGCCAGCAGCCAAGATTCAGTGAACACTGAAGCTTTCTTT.

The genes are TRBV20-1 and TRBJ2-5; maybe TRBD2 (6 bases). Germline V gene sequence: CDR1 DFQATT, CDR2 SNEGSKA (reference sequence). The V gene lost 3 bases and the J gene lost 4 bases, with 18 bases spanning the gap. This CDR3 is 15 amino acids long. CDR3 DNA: TGCAGTGCTAGGGGGCGGGGCCGCCTGAGAGAGACCCAGTACTTC. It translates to CSARGRGRLRETQYF.